This TCR beta chain came from a study of shared clonotypes between healthy human individuals. The naive CD8 fraction comprised CD45RO-negative cells positively selected for CCR7 and excluded terminally differentiated effector memory CD45RA+ cells. Those who donated, Caucasian adults without exception, all lived in Nashville, Tennessee. There are 15 residues in the CDR3. Trimming took 10 bases from V and 2 from J; bases not matched to a gene: 9. CDR1 and CDR2 from the germline V gene are SNHLY and FYNNEI. Libraries were prepared by immunoSEQ multiplex PCR; TCRdb keeps only in-frame clonotypes and omits some of them. The table has about 2 million clones, less than 95% seen once; the top ten hold less than 1.5%.

This chain connects TRBV2 to TRBJ2-3; TRBD2 agrees at 10 bases. This receptor was obtained from a man between 18 and 29 years old in good health. The specimen was naive CD8+ T cells sorted from blood. CDR3 sequence: CANTWLAGVTDTQYF. The CDR3 DNA is TGTGCCAACACATGGCTAGCGGGGGTCACAGATACGCAGTATTTT.